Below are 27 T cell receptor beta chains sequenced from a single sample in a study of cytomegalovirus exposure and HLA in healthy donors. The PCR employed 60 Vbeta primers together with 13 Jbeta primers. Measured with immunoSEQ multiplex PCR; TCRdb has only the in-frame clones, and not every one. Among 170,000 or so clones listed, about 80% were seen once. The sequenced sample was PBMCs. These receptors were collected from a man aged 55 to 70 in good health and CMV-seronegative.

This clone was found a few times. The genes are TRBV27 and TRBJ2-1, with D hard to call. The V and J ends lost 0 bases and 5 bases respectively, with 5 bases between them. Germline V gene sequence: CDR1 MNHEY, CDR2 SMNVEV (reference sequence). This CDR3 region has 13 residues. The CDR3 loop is CASSLSQNNEQFF. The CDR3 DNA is TGTGCCAGCAGTTTATCCCAAAACAATGAGCAGTTCTTC.

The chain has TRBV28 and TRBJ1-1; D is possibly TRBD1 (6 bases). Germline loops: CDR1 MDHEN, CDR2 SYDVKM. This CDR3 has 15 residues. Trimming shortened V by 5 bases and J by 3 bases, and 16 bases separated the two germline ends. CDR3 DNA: TGTGCCAGCAGTCCTGGACAGAGATTGTACACTGAAGCTTTCTTT. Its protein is CASSPGQRLYTEAFF.

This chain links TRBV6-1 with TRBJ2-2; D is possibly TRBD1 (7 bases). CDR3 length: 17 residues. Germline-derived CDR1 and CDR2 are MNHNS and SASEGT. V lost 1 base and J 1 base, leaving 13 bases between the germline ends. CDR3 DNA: TGTGCCAGCAGTGAAGGGAGGGGGACAGTGAACACCGGGGAGCTGTTTTTT. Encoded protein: CASSEGRGTVNTGELFF.

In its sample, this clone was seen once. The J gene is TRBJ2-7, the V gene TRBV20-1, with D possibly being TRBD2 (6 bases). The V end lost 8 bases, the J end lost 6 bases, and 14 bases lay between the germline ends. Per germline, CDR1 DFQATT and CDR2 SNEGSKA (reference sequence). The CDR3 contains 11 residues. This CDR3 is CSPLDSGEQYF. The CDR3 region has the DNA TGCAGTCCTCTCGATAGCGGCGAGCAGTACTTC.

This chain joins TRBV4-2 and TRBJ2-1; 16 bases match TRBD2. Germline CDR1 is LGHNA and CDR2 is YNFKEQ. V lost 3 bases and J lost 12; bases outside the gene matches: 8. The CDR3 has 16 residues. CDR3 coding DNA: TGTGCCAGCAGCCACGGGACTAGCGGGAGGGACAGTGGGCAGTTCTTC. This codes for CASSHGTSGRDSGQFF.

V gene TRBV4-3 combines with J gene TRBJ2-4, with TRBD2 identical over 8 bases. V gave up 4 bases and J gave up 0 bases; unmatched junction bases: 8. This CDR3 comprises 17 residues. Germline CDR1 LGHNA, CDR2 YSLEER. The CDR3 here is CASSRTLGGGAKNIQYF. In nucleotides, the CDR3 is TGCGCCAGCAGCCGCACGCTCGGGGGGGGAGCCAAAAACATTCAGTACTTC.

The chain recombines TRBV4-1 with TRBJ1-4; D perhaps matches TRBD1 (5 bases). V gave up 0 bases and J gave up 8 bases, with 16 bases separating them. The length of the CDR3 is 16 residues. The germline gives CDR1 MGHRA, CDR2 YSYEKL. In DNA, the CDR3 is TGCGCCAGCAGCCAAGAGATGGCGGCCCAGGGAGAAAAACTGTTTTTT. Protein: CASSQEMAAQGEKLFF.

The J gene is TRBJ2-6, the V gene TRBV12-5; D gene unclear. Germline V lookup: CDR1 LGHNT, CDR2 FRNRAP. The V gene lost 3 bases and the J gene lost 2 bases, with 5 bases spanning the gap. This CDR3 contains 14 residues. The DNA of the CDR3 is TGTGCTAGTGGTTTTAGAGCTGGGGCCAACGTCCTGACTTTC. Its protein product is CASGFRAGANVLTF. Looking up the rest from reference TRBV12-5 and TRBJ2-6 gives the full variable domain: DARVTQTPRHKVTEMGQEVTMRCQPILGHNTVFWYRQTMMQGLELLAYFRNRAPLDDSGMPKDRFSAEMPDATLATLKIQPSEPRDSAVYFCASGFRAGANVLTFGAGSRLTVL.

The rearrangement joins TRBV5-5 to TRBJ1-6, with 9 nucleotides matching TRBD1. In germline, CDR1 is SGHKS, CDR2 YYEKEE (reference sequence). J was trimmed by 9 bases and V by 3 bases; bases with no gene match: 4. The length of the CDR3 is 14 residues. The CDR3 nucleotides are TGTGCCAGCAGCTGGGACAGGGAGGGTTCACCCCTCCACTTT. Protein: CASSWDREGSPLHF. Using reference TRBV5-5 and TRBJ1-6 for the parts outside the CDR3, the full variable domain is DAGVTQSPTHLIKTRGQQVTLRCSPISGHKSVSWYQQVLGQGPQFIFQYYEKEERGRGNFPDRFSARQFPNYSSELNVNALLLGDSALYLCASSWDREGSPLHFGNGTRLTVT.

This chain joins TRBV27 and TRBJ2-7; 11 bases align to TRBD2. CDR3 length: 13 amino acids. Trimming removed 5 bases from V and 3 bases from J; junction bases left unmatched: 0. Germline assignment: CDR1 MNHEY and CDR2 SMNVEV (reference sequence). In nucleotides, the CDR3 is TGTGCCAGCAGTGGGACTAGCGGCTACGAGCAGTACTTC. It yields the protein CASSGTSGYEQYF.

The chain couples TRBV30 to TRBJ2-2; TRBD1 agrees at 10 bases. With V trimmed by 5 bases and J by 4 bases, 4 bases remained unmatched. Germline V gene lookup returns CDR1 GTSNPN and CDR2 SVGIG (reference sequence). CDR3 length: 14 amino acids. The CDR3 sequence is CAWARTGGTGELFF. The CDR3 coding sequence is TGTGCCTGGGCAAGGACAGGGGGCACCGGGGAGCTGTTTTTT. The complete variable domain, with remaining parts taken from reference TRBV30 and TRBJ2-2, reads SQTIHQWPATLVQPVGSPLSLECTVEGTSNPNLYWYRQAAGRGLQLLFYSVGIGQISSEVPQNLSASRPQDRQFILSSKKLLLSDSGFYLCAWARTGGTGELFFGEGSRLTVL.

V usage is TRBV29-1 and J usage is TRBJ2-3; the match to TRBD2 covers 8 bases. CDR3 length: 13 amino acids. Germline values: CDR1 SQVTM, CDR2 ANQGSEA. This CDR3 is CSYSGAVTDTQYF. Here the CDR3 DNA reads TGCAGTTATAGCGGGGCGGTCACAGATACGCAGTATTTT.

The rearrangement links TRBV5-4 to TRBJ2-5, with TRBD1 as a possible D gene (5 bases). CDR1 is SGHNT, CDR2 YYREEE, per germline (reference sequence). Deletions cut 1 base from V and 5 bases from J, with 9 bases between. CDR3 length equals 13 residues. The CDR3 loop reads CASSLQGAETQYF. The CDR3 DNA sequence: TGTGCCAGCAGCTTGCAGGGCGCGGAGACCCAGTACTTC.

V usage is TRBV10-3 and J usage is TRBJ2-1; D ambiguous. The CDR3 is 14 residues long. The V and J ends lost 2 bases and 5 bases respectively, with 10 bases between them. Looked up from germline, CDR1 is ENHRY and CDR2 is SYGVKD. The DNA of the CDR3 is TGTGCCATCAGTGAGGTTTCTACTGACAATGAGCAGTTCTTC. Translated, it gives CAISEVSTDNEQFF.

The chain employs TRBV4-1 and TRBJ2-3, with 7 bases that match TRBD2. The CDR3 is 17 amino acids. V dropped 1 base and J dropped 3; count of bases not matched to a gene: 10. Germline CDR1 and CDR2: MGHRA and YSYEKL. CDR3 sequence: CASSQVVSGGRTDTQYF. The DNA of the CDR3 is TGCGCCAGCAGCCAAGTTGTTTCGGGGGGAAGGACAGATACGCAGTATTTT.

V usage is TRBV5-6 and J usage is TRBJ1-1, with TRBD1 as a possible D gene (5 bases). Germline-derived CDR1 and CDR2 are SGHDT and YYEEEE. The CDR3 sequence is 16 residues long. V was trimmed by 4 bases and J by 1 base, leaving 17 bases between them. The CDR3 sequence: CASSPALRTKNTEAFF. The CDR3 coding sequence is TGTGCCAGCAGCCCGGCTCTTCGGACAAAGAACACTGAAGCTTTCTTT.

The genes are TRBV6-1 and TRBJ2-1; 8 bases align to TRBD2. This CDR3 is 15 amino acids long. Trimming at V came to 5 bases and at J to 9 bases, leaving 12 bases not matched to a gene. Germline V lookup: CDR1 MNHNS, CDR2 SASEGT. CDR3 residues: CASSPTGGARGEQFF. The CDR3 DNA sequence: TGTGCCAGCAGTCCCACCGGGGGGGCGAGAGGTGAGCAGTTCTTC.

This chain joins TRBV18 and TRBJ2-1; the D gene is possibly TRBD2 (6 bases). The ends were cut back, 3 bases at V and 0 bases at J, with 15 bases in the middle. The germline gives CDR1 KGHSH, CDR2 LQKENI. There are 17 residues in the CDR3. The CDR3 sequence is CASSPLKRLDSYNEQFF. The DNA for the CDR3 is TGTGCCAGCTCACCCCTGAAAAGACTAGACTCCTACAATGAGCAGTTCTTC.

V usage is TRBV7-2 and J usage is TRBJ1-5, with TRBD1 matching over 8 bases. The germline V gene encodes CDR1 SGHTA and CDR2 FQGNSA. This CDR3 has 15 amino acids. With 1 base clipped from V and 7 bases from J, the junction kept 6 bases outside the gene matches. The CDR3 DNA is TGTGCCAGCAGCTTAGAACAGGGGGTGAGGCAGCCCCAGCATTTT. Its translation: CASSLEQGVRQPQHF.

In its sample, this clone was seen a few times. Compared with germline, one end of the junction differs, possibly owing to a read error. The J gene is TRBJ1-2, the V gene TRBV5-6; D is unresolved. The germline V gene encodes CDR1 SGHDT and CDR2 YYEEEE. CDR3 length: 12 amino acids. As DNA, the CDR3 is TGTGCCAGCAGCTTGGAGGACTATGGCTACCCCTTC. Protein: CASSLEDYGYPF.

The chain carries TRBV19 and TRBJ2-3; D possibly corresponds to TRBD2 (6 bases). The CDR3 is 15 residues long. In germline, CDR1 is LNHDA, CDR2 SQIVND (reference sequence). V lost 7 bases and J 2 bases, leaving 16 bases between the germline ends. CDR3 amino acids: CASKSRGDSTDTQYF. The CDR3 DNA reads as TGTGCCAGTAAGTCGCGGGGTGATTCCACAGATACGCAGTATTTT. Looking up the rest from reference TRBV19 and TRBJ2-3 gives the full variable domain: DGGITQSPKYLFRKEGQNVTLSCEQNLNHDAMYWYRQDPGQGLRLIYYSQIVNDFQKGDIAEGYSVSREKKESFPLTVTSAQKNPTAFYLCASKSRGDSTDTQYFGPGTRLTVL.

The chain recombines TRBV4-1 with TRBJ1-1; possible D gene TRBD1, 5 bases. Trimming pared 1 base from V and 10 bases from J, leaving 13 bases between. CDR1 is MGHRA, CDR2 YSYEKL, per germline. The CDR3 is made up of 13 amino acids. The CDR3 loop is CASSQGGGVVAFF. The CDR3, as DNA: TGCGCCAGCAGCCAAGGGGGAGGGGTTGTAGCTTTCTTT.

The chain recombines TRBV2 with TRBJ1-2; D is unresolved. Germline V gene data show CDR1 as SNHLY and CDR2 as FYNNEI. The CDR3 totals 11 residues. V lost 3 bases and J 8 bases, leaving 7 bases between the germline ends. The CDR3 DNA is TGTGCCAGCAGTGATGTAGTCGGCTACACCTTC. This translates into CASSDVVGYTF.

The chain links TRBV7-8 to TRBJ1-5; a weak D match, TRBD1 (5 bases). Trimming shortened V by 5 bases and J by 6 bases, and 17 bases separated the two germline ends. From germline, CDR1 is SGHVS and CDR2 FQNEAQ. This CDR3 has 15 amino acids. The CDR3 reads CASSETYAGGQPQHF. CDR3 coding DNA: TGTGCCAGCAGCGAAACTTATGCGGGGGGTCAGCCCCAGCATTTT.

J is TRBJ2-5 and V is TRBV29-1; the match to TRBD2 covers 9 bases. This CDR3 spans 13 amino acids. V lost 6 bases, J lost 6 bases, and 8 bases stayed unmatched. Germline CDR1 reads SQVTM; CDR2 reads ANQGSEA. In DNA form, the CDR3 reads TGCAGCGTGAAGGGACTAGCTGCGAAGACCCAGTACTTC. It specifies CSVKGLAAKTQYF.

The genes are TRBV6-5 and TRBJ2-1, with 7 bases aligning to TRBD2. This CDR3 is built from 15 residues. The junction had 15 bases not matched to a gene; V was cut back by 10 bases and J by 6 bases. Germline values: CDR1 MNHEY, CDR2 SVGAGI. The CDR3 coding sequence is TGTGCCACCTTCTCTCATCGGGAGGCCTTCAATGAGCAGTTCTTC. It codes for CATFSHREAFNEQFF.

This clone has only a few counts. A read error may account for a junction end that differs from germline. This CDR3 is CATSRDRELRNAGELFF. The CDR3 DNA reads TGTGCCACCAGCAGGGACAGGGAGTTGAGGAACGCCGGGGAGCTGTTTTTT. The chain carries TRBV15 and TRBJ2-2, with 8 bases aligning to TRBD1. This CDR3 region has 17 residues. Germline lookup yields CDR1 LNHNV and CDR2 YYDKDF (reference sequence).